These 29 T cell receptor beta chains were all obtained from the same sample, sequenced in a study of OX40 agonist ivuxolimab in advanced cancers. Only in-frame clones appear in the TCRdb table, and some are missing; sequencing was by immunoSEQ multiplex PCR. This sample yields tens of thousands of clones, of which just under 85% are seen a single time; almost 6% belongs to the top ten. Material: CD4+ or CD8+ T cells sorted from blood, obtained in a trial of the OX40 agonist ivuxolimab. All receptors derive from an adult with an advanced solid tumor such as melanoma, head and neck, liver or kidney cancer.

This sequence joins TRBV15 and TRBJ2-5, with TRBD2 matching over 9 bases. V was clipped by 1 base and J by 2 bases; unmatched bases: 5. Germline V CDR1 and CDR2: LNHNV, YYDKDF (reference sequence). The CDR3 is 16 residues long. CDR3 in amino acids: CATSRGGSGGQETQYF. The CDR3 region has the DNA TGTGCCACCAGCAGAGGGGGTAGCGGGGGACAAGAGACCCAGTACTTC.

The chain uses TRBV5-1 and TRBJ1-6; TRBD1 matches at 11 bases. V lost 4 bases and J lost 10; bases outside the gene matches: 7. From germline, CDR1 is SGHRS and CDR2 YFSETQ. This CDR3 is 15 amino acids long. CDR3 DNA sequence: TGCGCCAGCAGCCGGACAGGGGGCGGGGGATCACCCCTCCACTTT. This translates into CASSRTGGGGSPLHF. Combining the CDR3 with reference TRBV5-1 and TRBJ1-6 gives the whole variable domain KAGVTQTPRYLIKTRGQQVTLSCSPISGHRSVSWYQQTPGQGLQFLFEYFSETQRNKGNFPGRFSGRQFSNSRSEMNVSTLELGDSALYLCASSRTGGGGSPLHFGNGTRLTVT.

The chain couples TRBV5-4 to TRBJ1-2, with D possibly matching TRBD1 (5 bases). V lost 1 base and J lost 4, with 11 bases in between. Looked up from germline, CDR1 is SGHNT and CDR2 is YYREEE (reference sequence). This CDR3 comprises 14 residues. CDR3 DNA sequence: TGTGCCAGCAGCTTGCAGGGAATGGGCTATGGCTACACCTTC. It codes for CASSLQGMGYGYTF.

V gene TRBV2 combines with J gene TRBJ1-5; D not resolved. CDR3 length equals 14 residues. Germline CDR1 and CDR2: SNHLY and FYNNEI. V lost 6 bases and J lost 2, with 11 bases in between. CDR3 bases: TGTGCCAGCAGCACGGACGGGCGCAATCAGCCCCAGCATTTT. This translates into CASSTDGRNQPQHF.

This clone was picked up a small number of times. The same CDR3 is also encoded by other DNA sequences in this sample. The CDR3 DNA follows: TGTGCCAGTAAGGAGAACACTGAAGCTTTCTTT. Protein: CASKENTEAFF. This chain joins TRBV28 and TRBJ1-1; D unclear. V shed 9 bases and J shed 1 base, with 6 bases lying between them. This CDR3 region has 11 residues. Germline V lookup: CDR1 MDHEN, CDR2 SYDVKM.

J is TRBJ2-2 and V is TRBV4-2; 7 bases are a match to TRBD2. CDR3 length: 17 amino acids. Germline assignment: CDR1 LGHNA and CDR2 YNFKEQ. The junction had 12 bases not matched to a gene; V was cut back by 2 bases and J by 6 bases. The CDR3 DNA is TGTGCCAGCAGCCAAAGACTCGGAGGGAGGGAAGCCGGGGAGCTGTTTTTT. Amino acids: CASSQRLGGREAGELFF.

V and J are TRBV5-1 and TRBJ1-2; D is uncertain. The CDR3 extends over 14 amino acids. In germline, CDR1 is SGHRS, CDR2 YFSETQ. V shed 1 base and J shed 8 bases, with 15 bases lying between them. CDR3 sequence reads: CASSLQPTELGYTF. CDR3 bases: TGCGCCAGCAGCTTGCAACCGACGGAGCTCGGCTACACCTTC. Complete variable domain (other parts from reference TRBV5-1 and TRBJ1-2): KAGVTQTPRYLIKTRGQQVTLSCSPISGHRSVSWYQQTPGQGLQFLFEYFSETQRNKGNFPGRFSGRQFSNSRSEMNVSTLELGDSALYLCASSLQPTELGYTFGSGTRLTVV.

The chain combines TRBV15 with TRBJ2-3, with TRBD1 matching 7 bases. V lost 5 bases, J lost 6 bases, and 14 bases stayed unmatched. This CDR3 has 16 residues. Germline CDR1 is LNHNV and CDR2 is YYDKDF (reference sequence). CDR3 sequence: CATSRPIGQVDDTQYF. In DNA, the CDR3 is TGTGCCACCAGCCGTCCCATCGGACAGGTCGATGATACGCAGTATTTT.

The gene calls are TRBV28 and TRBJ1-1, with 8 bases aligning to TRBD1. V trimming: 5 bases; J trimming: 5 bases; junction bases outside the gene matches: 10. CDR1 and CDR2 (germline): MDHEN, SYDVKM. CDR3 size: 15 residues. In DNA form, the CDR3 reads TGTGCCAGCAGTCTCTCCGGACAGGGAATGACTGAAGCTTTCTTT. Encoded protein: CASSLSGQGMTEAFF.

This chain uses TRBV7-6 with TRBJ2-2, with D uncertain. CDR3 length equals 14 residues. V was cut by 1 base and J by 0 bases, with 3 bases left in between. CDR1 is SGHVS and CDR2 is FNYEAQ in the germline V gene. The CDR3 is CASSLGSNTGELFF. CDR3 DNA: TGTGCCAGCAGCTTAGGTTCGAACACCGGGGAGCTGTTTTTT. Complete variable domain (other parts from reference TRBV7-6 and TRBJ2-2): GAGVSQSPRYKVTKRGQDVALRCDPISGHVSLYWYRQALGQGPEFLTYFNYEAQQDKSGLPNDRFSAERPEGSISTLTIQRTEQRDSAMYRCASSLGSNTGELFFGEGSRLTVL.

This rearrangement joins TRBV6-5 to TRBJ2-5; D is ambiguous. Gene TRBJ2-7 matches the end of the DNA better, so the J call may be wrong. Germline-derived CDR1 and CDR2 are MNHEY and SVGAGI. There are 12 residues in the CDR3. The CDR3, as DNA: TGTGCCAGCAGTTACTCTCCCTACGAGCAGTACTTC. It codes for CASSYSPYEQYF.

This clone appeared once. The genes are TRBV27 and TRBJ1-4; no clear D gene. The germline V gene encodes CDR1 MNHEY and CDR2 SMNVEV (reference sequence). This CDR3 spans 14 amino acids. Deletions cut 6 bases from V and 8 bases from J, with 16 bases between. The CDR3 is CASSIRGPGEKLFF. CDR3 in DNA: TGTGCCAGCAGCATAAGAGGCCCCGGGGAAAAACTGTTTTTT.

The chain recombines TRBV5-8 with TRBJ2-5; the match to TRBD2 covers 9 bases. CDR3 length equals 15 residues. Unmatched junction bases numbered 5, after V lost 5 bases and J lost 0 bases. CDR1 and CDR2 (germline): SGHTS, YDEGEE. For the CDR3, the DNA is TGTGCCAGCAGAGGGCGGGGGGGCAACCAAGAGACCCAGTACTTC. Translating gives CASRGRGGNQETQYF.

V and J are TRBV5-1 and TRBJ2-5; maybe TRBD1 (5 bases). The V gene lost 2 bases and the J gene lost 5 bases, with 10 bases spanning the gap. The CDR3 runs to 13 residues. Germline V gene data show CDR1 as SGHRS and CDR2 as YFSETQ. In DNA form, the CDR3 reads TGCGCCAGCAGCTTTAAGGGGTCGGAGACCCAGTACTTC. Protein product: CASSFKGSETQYF. The full variable domain, rest sourced from reference TRBV5-1 and TRBJ2-5, is KAGVTQTPRYLIKTRGQQVTLSCSPISGHRSVSWYQQTPGQGLQFLFEYFSETQRNKGNFPGRFSGRQFSNSRSEMNVSTLELGDSALYLCASSFKGSETQYFGPGTRLLVL.

The V call is TRBV27, the J call TRBJ1-5, with a possible D match to TRBD1 (5 bases). Trimming took 5 bases from V and 2 from J, leaving 16 bases between them. The CDR3 loop spans 16 amino acids. The V gene's germline CDR1 is MNHEY and CDR2 SMNVEV (reference sequence). The DNA of the CDR3 is TGTGCCAGCAGTCTCCGATGGGGGGTTCGCAATCAGCCCCAGCATTTT. Protein product: CASSLRWGVRNQPQHF.

The chain carries TRBV6-5 and TRBJ1-2, with D uncertain. Trimming removed 0 bases at V and 6 bases at J, with 14 bases between. CDR1 and CDR2 from the germline V gene are MNHEY and SVGAGI. The CDR3 contains 15 residues. The CDR3 DNA reads TGTGCCAGCAGTTACTCGGGCGGCTTGAGGGATGGCTACACCTTC. This gives the protein CASSYSGGLRDGYTF.

V and J are TRBV15 and TRBJ2-7; a weak D match, TRBD2 (5 bases). The germline gives CDR1 LNHNV, CDR2 YYDKDF (reference sequence). V lost 5 bases, J lost 2 bases, and 19 bases lay in between. CDR3 length: 16 residues. In DNA form, the CDR3 reads TGTGCCACCAGCCGGCCCTGGAGTAGCGATGCCTACGAGCAGTACTTC. It translates to CATSRPWSSDAYEQYF.

CDR3 amino acids: CSVVPRGEGEQFF. CDR3 coding DNA: TGCAGCGTTGTACCTCGGGGGGAGGGTGAGCAGTTCTTC. The rearrangement links TRBV29-1 to TRBJ2-1; 7 bases are shared with TRBD2. J lost 9 bases, V lost 4 bases, and 9 bases had no gene match. This CDR3 comprises 13 residues. Germline V gene sequence: CDR1 SQVTM, CDR2 ANQGSEA.

The rearrangement joins TRBV28 to TRBJ2-7; no firm D call. V lost 7 bases and J 6 bases, leaving 16 bases between the germline ends. This CDR3 has 13 amino acids. Germline CDR1 and CDR2: MDHEN and SYDVKM. This chain's CDR3 is CASTPGGVGEQYV. In nucleotides, the CDR3 is TGTGCCAGCACCCCTGGTGGGGTAGGCGAGCAGTACGTC.

The V and J genes are TRBV10-3 and TRBJ1-2; no firm D call. The germline V and J ends were trimmed by 0 bases and 8 bases, with 13 bases remaining between them. The CDR3 consists of 14 residues. Per the germline V gene, CDR1 is ENHRY and CDR2 is SYGVKD. CDR3 sequence: CAISESSDLGGYTF. CDR3 in DNA: TGTGCCATCAGTGAGTCATCAGATCTGGGAGGCTACACCTTC.

This rearrangement joins TRBV5-1 to TRBJ2-5; D is unresolved. This CDR3 has 13 residues. CDR1 SGHRS and CDR2 YFSETQ come from the germline V gene. The V and J ends lost 2 bases and 4 bases respectively, with 9 bases between them. CDR3 protein: CASSFQVGETQYF. The CDR3 bases are TGCGCCAGCAGCTTTCAGGTAGGAGAGACCCAGTACTTC.

The V call is TRBV5-4, the J call TRBJ2-3; D remains ambiguous. Per the germline V gene, CDR1 is SGHNT and CDR2 is YYREEE (reference sequence). Trimming shortened V by 4 bases and J by 6 bases, and 15 bases separated the two germline ends. The CDR3 has 14 residues. CDR3 amino acids: CASSLGIFRDTQYF. The CDR3 DNA reads TGTGCCAGCAGCCTTGGTATCTTCCGGGATACGCAGTATTTT.

The CDR3: CASSIRGQPKAFF. The CDR3 DNA sequence: TGTGCCAGTAGTATCCGGGGACAACCCAAAGCTTTCTTT. V is TRBV19 and J is TRBJ1-1; D is possibly TRBD1 (6 bases). Deletions cut 3 bases from V and 9 bases from J, with 14 bases between. The germline V gene encodes CDR1 LNHDA and CDR2 SQIVND (reference sequence). The CDR3 is 13 amino acids.

The chain links TRBV5-4 to TRBJ2-2; 7 bases fit TRBD2. The germline V gene has CDR1 SGHNT and CDR2 YYREEE (reference sequence). The CDR3 has 15 amino acids. V lost 5 bases, J lost 0 bases, and 4 bases stayed unmatched. As DNA, the CDR3 is TGTGCCAGCAGTATTAGCGGGTCGAACACCGGGGAGCTGTTTTTT. Residues: CASSISGSNTGELFF.

The chain joins TRBV14 to TRBJ1-1; D is unclear. The CDR3 is made up of 13 amino acids. V gave up 3 bases and J gave up 1 base, with 6 bases separating them. Germline CDR1 is SGHDN and CDR2 is FVKESK. As DNA, the CDR3 is TGTGCCAGCAGCCATAGGAAGAACACTGAAGCTTTCTTT. Amino acid sequence: CASSHRKNTEAFF.

The V gene is TRBV11-1, the J gene TRBJ2-1; TRBD2 is a possible D gene (6 bases). Per germline, CDR1 SGHAT and CDR2 FQDESV (reference sequence). V gave up 1 base and J gave up 8 bases, with 18 bases separating them. The CDR3 is 16 amino acids. This chain's CDR3 is CASSLGGGTPLYEQFF. CDR3 sequence (DNA): TGTGCCAGCAGCTTAGGGGGTGGGACTCCTTTGTATGAGCAGTTCTTC.

The J gene is TRBJ1-1, the V gene TRBV5-1; TRBD1 agrees at 8 bases. Germline V lookup: CDR1 SGHRS, CDR2 YFSETQ. V gave up 4 bases and J gave up 5 bases; unmatched junction bases: 7. The CDR3 contains 14 residues. CDR3 DNA sequence: TGCGCCAGCAGCGTTGGGACAGGAGGGACTGAAGCTTTCTTT. As protein: CASSVGTGGTEAFF.

V is TRBV5-1 and J is TRBJ2-3; 15 bases map to TRBD2. V shed 3 bases, J shed 2 bases, and the junction held 7 bases outside the gene matches. This CDR3 comprises 18 residues. CDR1 and CDR2 (germline): SGHRS, YFSETQ. The chain's CDR3 is CASSYGTSGGNPTDTQYF. CDR3 bases: TGCGCCAGCAGCTACGGGACTAGCGGGGGGAACCCCACAGATACGCAGTATTTT.

Comments on this clone: In the same sample, other DNA sequences code for this CDR3. V and J are TRBV28 and TRBJ1-5; TRBD1 agrees at 9 bases. V shed 2 bases, J shed 2 bases, and the junction held 4 bases outside the gene matches. Per germline, CDR1 MDHEN and CDR2 SYDVKM. This CDR3 has 16 residues. CDR3 coding DNA: TGTGCCAGCAGTTTACTTAGGACAGGGGGCAATCAGCCCCAGCATTTT. It translates to CASSLLRTGGNQPQHF.